Below are 13 T cell receptor beta chains sequenced from a single sample in a study of a mutant IDH1 vaccine in newly diagnosed glioma. Time point in this sample: week 35, safety follow-up. Vaccination comprised doses that each held 300 ug of mutant IDH1 20-mer peptide, plus topical imiquimod. Their antigens are not known. The assay was immunoSEQ multiplex PCR, and TCRdb's table has in-frame clones only and misses some. Counted here are about 30,000 clones, roughly 78% occurring once; the ten biggest clones make up about 10%. Specimen: PBMCs, collected from a glioma patient whose treatment included an IDH1 peptide vaccine. All receptors come from a middle-aged woman with glioma.

This clone was seen a handful of times. The chain recombines TRBV23-1 with TRBJ1-5; D unresolved. TRBV23-1 counts as an open reading frame of uncertain function. This CDR3 is 14 amino acids long. Trimming took off 2 bases at V and 5 bases at J, with 10 bases between the two ends. CDR3 region: CASSQGTLDQPQHF. The CDR3 nucleotides are TGCGCCAGCAGTCAAGGTACCCTTGATCAGCCCCAGCATTTT.

The V and J genes are TRBV14 and TRBJ2-7; 10 bases agree with TRBD2. CDR1 and CDR2 from the germline V gene are SGHDN and FVKESK. J was trimmed by 0 bases and V by 5 bases; bases with no gene match: 13. The CDR3 loop spans 18 amino acids. CDR3 sequence reads: CASSKRSGTSDLSYEQYF. The DNA of the CDR3 is TGTGCCAGCAGCAAGCGATCCGGGACTAGCGACCTCTCCTACGAGCAGTACTTC. The whole variable domain, filled in from reference TRBV14 and TRBJ2-7, reads EAGVTQFPSHSVIEKGQTVTLRCDPISGHDNLYWYRRVMGKEIKFLLHFVKESKQDESGMPNNRFLAERTGGTYSTLKVQPAELEDSGVYFCASSKRSGTSDLSYEQYFGPGTRLTVT.

In DNA form, the CDR3 reads TGTGCCAGCAGCTTAGGGGGGGGGATCGAGCAGTACTTC. This translates into CASSLGGGIEQYF. The V call is TRBV11-2, the J call TRBJ2-7, with 7 bases aligning to TRBD2. CDR3 length: 13 amino acids. The germline CDR1 and CDR2 sequences are SGHAT and FQNNGV. The junction had 3 bases not matched to a gene; V was cut back by 1 base and J by 6 bases.

A single count supports this clone. The V and J genes are TRBV27 and TRBJ1-2; D may be TRBD1 (5 bases). This CDR3 is built from 13 residues. The V and J ends lost 3 bases and 2 bases respectively, with 7 bases between them. The germline V gene has CDR1 MNHEY and CDR2 SMNVEV (reference sequence). CDR3 in amino acids: CASSFPGNYGYTF. The CDR3 DNA reads TGTGCCAGCAGTTTTCCAGGGAACTATGGCTACACCTTC.

The rearrangement links TRBV12-5 to TRBJ1-4; 8 nucleotides line up with TRBD1. V was clipped by 4 bases and J by 3 bases; unmatched bases: 16. This CDR3 is built from 19 residues. Germline V CDR1 and CDR2: LGHNT, FRNRAP. CDR3 sequence reads: CASGYRDYRGGAANEKLFF. The DNA for the CDR3 is TGTGCTAGTGGTTATAGGGATTACAGGGGGGGTGCGGCTAATGAAAAACTGTTTTTT.

J is TRBJ1-6 and V is TRBV6-6; D remains unclear. The V gene's germline CDR1 is MNHNY and CDR2 SVGAGI (reference sequence). The CDR3 consists of 14 residues. The V end was cut by 8 bases, the J end by 8 bases, with 16 bases between. CDR3 nucleotides: TGTGCCAGCGCCCCTGCGTGGGAGGATTCACCCCTCCACTTT. The encoded protein is CASAPAWEDSPLHF.

V gene TRBV4-1 combines with J gene TRBJ1-1, with TRBD1 as a possible D gene (5 bases). The CDR3 contains 15 residues. Germline loops: CDR1 MGHRA, CDR2 YSYEKL. Trimming pared 5 bases from V and 0 bases from J, leaving 13 bases between. The CDR3 region has the DNA TGCGCCAGCAGCGGATCCGGGGCAATGAACACTGAAGCTTTCTTT. The encoded protein is CASSGSGAMNTEAFF.

The rearrangement uses TRBV7-9 and TRBJ1-1; D is ambiguous. Germline loops: CDR1 SEHNR, CDR2 FQNEAQ (reference sequence). The length of the CDR3 is 16 residues. Trimming shortened V by 1 base and J by 1 base, and 13 bases separated the two germline ends. The CDR3, as DNA: TGTGCCAGCAGCTTAGAAGAATGGGCGGGGAACACTGAAGCTTTCTTT. It encodes CASSLEEWAGNTEAFF.

J is TRBJ2-1 and V is TRBV5-6; 9 nucleotides match TRBD1. The CDR3 contains 17 residues. Germline V lookup: CDR1 SGHDT, CDR2 YYEEEE. The trim removed 2 bases at V and 8 bases at J, leaving 14 bases unmatched. The CDR3 coding sequence is TGTGCCAGCAGCTTCATCACGTCGGGGACAGGGAACGATGAGCAGTTCTTC. Translated: CASSFITSGTGNDEQFF.

This chain connects TRBV7-8 to TRBJ1-3, with D possibly TRBD1 on 5 matching bases. CDR3 length: 17 residues. The ends were cut back, 5 bases at V and 2 bases at J, with 19 bases in the middle. Germline V gene sequence: CDR1 SGHVS, CDR2 FQNEAQ. The CDR3 loop reads CASSPPGFGGAGNTIYF. The CDR3 DNA sequence: TGTGCCAGCAGCCCGCCCGGGTTTGGGGGGGCTGGAAACACCATATATTTT.

The V gene is TRBV6-5, the J gene TRBJ1-3; D gene unclear. V shed 0 bases and J shed 3 bases, with 9 bases lying between them. The germline V gene encodes CDR1 MNHEY and CDR2 SVGAGI. CDR3 length equals 15 residues. The CDR3 bases are TGTGCCAGCAGTTACTCAGCGGGCGGTGGAAACACCATATATTTT. Translation gives CASSYSAGGGNTIYF.

This chain uses TRBV11-2 with TRBJ2-3; 7 bases align to TRBD1. The CDR3 runs 13 residues. V dropped 2 bases and J dropped 6; count of bases not matched to a gene: 2. Germline CDR1 SGHAT, CDR2 FQNNGV. CDR3 nucleotide sequence: TGTGCCAGCAGCTTAAAACAGGGGGATACGCAGTATTTT. This gives the protein CASSLKQGDTQYF. The full variable domain, rest sourced from reference TRBV11-2 and TRBJ2-3, is EAGVAQSPRYKIIEKRQSVAFWCNPISGHATLYWYQQILGQGPKLLIQFQNNGVVDDSQLPKDRFSAERLKGVDSTLKIQPAKLEDSAVYLCASSLKQGDTQYFGPGTRLTVL.

The rearrangement uses TRBV2 and TRBJ2-7; D remains ambiguous. Germline CDR1 and CDR2: SNHLY and FYNNEI. CDR3 size: 14 residues. V dropped 3 bases and J dropped 4 bases, with 13 bases sitting between them. CDR3 bases: TGTGCCAGCAGTGATCTGACCCTTGGATACGAGCAGTACTTC. Translating gives CASSDLTLGYEQYF.